This entry describes one TCR beta chain. No antigen is known for it. This entry comes from a study of cytotoxic CD8 clonotypes in ibrutinib-treated CLL. The wider study: Samples showed on average roughly 260,000 productive templates and about 100,000 productive rearrangements. Study results and limitations: Treatment saw public clonotypes, which were uncommon, either contract or stay stable. The study sampled sustained-remission and progressing patients at different times. Pretreatment clonality was elevated relative to age-matched healthy donors and paralleled circulating CD8+ T-cell counts.

TCRdb keeps only in-frame clones here, not all; method: immunoSEQ multiplex PCR. The sample records about 17,000 clones, roughly three fifths being singletons. Per germline, CDR1 SGHRS and CDR2 YFSETQ. The CDR3 extends over 15 amino acids. V lost 2 bases to trimming and J lost 4 bases; unmatched junction nucleotides: 6. The sequence derives from a human donor with chronic lymphocytic leukemia. V gene TRBV5-1 combines with J gene TRBJ2-3, with 8 bases that match TRBD2. The source was PBMCs, collected after 12 months of ibrutinib treatment. CDR3 in amino acids: CASSLSGSEPDTQYF. DNA for the CDR3: TGCGCCAGCAGCTTAAGCGGGAGTGAACCAGATACGCAGTATTTT.